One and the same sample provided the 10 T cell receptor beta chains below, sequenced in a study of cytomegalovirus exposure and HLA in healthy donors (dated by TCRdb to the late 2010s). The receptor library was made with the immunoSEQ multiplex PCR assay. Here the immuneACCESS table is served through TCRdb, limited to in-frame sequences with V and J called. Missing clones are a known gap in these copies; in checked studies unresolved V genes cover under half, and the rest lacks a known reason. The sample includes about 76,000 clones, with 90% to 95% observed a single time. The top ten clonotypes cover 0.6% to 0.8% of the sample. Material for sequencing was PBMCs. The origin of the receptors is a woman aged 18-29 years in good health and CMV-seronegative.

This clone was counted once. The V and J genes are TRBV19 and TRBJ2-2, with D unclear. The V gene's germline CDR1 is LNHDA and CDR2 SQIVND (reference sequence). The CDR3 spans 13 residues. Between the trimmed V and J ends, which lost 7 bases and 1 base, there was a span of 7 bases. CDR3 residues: CASNPKNTGELFF. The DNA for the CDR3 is TGTGCCAGTAACCCTAAGAACACCGGGGAGCTGTTTTTT.

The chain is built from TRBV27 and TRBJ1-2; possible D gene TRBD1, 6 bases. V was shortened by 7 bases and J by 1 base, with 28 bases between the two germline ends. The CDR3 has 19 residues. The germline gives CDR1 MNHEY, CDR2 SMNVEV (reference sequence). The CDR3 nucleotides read TGTGCCAGCACTTCTACCCTACGAAAGGGGGGGGCCTTTAACTATGGCTACACCTTC. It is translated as CASTSTLRKGGAFNYGYTF.

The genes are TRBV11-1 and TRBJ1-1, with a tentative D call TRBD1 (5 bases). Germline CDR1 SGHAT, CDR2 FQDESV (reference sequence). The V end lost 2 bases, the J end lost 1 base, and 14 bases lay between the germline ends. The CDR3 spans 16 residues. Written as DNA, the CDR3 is TGTGCCAGCAGCTTAAAGGGGAACAGCCCGAACACTGAAGCTTTCTTT. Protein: CASSLKGNSPNTEAFF.

The CDR3 nucleotides read TGTGCCAGCAGCTTGGGATGGGGGAGGAATGAGCAGTTCTTC. Encoded protein: CASSLGWGRNEQFF. The genes are TRBV5-8 and TRBJ2-1; D might be TRBD2 (6 bases). The CDR3 runs 14 residues. From germline, CDR1 is SGHTS and CDR2 YDEGEE. With 0 bases removed from V and 7 bases from J, the gap between germline ends came to 11 bases.

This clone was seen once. DNA of the CDR3: TGTGCCAGCAGCTTGAAGCGGGGGACTAGCACAGATACGCAGTATTTT. It is translated as CASSLKRGTSTDTQYF. The chain employs TRBV5-8 and TRBJ2-3; 8 bases line up with TRBD2. Per the germline V gene, CDR1 is SGHTS and CDR2 is YDEGEE. The CDR3 covers 16 residues. V shed 1 base, J shed 0 bases, and the junction held 4 bases outside the gene matches.

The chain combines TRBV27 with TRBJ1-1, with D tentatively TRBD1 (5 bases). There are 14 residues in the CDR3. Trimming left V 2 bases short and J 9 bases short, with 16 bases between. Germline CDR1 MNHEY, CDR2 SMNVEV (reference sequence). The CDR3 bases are TGTGCCAGCAGTTTACGCGGGACTCGCCGTAAAGCTTTCTTT. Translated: CASSLRGTRRKAFF.

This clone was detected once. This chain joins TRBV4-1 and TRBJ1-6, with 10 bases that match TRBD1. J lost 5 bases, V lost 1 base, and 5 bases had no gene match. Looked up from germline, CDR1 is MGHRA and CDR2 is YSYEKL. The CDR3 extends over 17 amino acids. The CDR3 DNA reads TGCGCCAGCAGCCAAGTCGGACAGGGGGGTGATAATTCACCCCTCCACTTT. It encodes CASSQVGQGGDNSPLHF.

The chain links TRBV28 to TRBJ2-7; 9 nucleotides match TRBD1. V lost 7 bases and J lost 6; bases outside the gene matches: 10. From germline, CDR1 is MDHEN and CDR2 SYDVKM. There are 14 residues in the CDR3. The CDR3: CASTWGTGFGEQYF. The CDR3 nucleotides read TGTGCCAGCACCTGGGGGACAGGGTTCGGCGAGCAGTACTTC.

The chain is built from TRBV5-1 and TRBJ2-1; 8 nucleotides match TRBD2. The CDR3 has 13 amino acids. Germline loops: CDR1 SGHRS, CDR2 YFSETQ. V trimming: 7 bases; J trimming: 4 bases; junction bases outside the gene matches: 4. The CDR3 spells CASGGTRYNEQFF. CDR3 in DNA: TGCGCCAGCGGGGGGACTAGATACAATGAGCAGTTCTTC.

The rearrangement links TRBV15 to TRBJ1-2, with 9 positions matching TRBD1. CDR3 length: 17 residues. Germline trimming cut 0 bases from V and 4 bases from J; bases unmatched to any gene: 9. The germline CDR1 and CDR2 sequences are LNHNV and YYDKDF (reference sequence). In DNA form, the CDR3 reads TGTGCCACCAGCAGAGATCTAGTGGGACAGGGTGGCTATGGCTACACCTTC. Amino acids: CATSRDLVGQGGYGYTF. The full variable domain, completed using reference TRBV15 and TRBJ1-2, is DAMVIQNPRYQVTQFGKPVTLSCSQTLNHNVMYWYQQKSSQAPKLLFHYYDKDFNNEADTPDNFQSRRPNTSFCFLDIRSPGLGDTAMYLCATSRDLVGQGGYGYTFGSGTRLTVV.